The sequence of this T cell receptor beta chain was determined in a study of tumor and adjacent non-tumor tissue in lung cancer. Whole-study context: Histology: about a dozen adenocarcinoma, a couple of squamous cell carcinoma, 1 small cell lung cancer. Broader study findings: Higher tumor TCR diversity was associated with shorter survival. Compared with tumor, normal lung showed significantly lower TCR diversity.

This sample's RNA came from whole unsorted tissue. A modified ARM-PCR protocol with three rounds of nested PCR amplified TCRbeta. TCRdb called the multiplex PCR reads again in MiXCR, with one record for every CDR3 protein. Here the sample spans roughly 220,000 distinct CDR3 sequences, 71% being singletons. CDR1 and CDR2 from the germline V gene are SGHNT and YYREEE (reference sequence). This CDR3 is built from 18 residues. To note about this clonotype: Antigen unknown. One base away lies a much larger clone, so this may be a sequencing read error.

The sample was lung tumor tissue. V usage is TRBV5-4 and J usage is TRBJ2-6, with D unresolved. This TCR derives from a man aged 60 to 69 with non-small cell lung cancer. The CDR3 nucleotides read TGTGCCGGCAGCTTGGATGGCAGGCTGGCGGCGGGGGCCAACGTCCTGACTTTC. Encoded protein: CAGSLDGRLAAGANVLTF.